Presented here are 32 T cell receptor beta chains from one specimen sequenced in a study of identical twins. MiXCR, applied by TCRdb to the 5' RACE reads, yields one record per CDR3 protein. In the table there are around 960,000 distinct CDR3 sequences, approximately 13% of which are singletons. This sample was also put to use in a study of yellow fever vaccine responses in identical twins.

The sequenced sample consisted of PBMCs. These receptors originate from a woman under 30 in good health.

The chain is built from TRBV19 and TRBJ1-2, with D possibly matching TRBD1 (5 bases). This CDR3 is 14 amino acids long. CDR1 is LNHDA, CDR2 SQIVND, per germline (reference sequence). Trimming took 3 bases from V and 5 from J, leaving 13 bases between them. The CDR3 nucleotides read TGTGCCAGTAGTATCGACAGAAGGGATTATGGCTACACCTTC. Translating gives CASSIDRRDYGYTF.

This clonotype was recorded once. This chain connects TRBV20-1 to TRBJ2-7, with D perhaps TRBD1 (5 bases). The germline CDR1 and CDR2 sequences are DFQATT and SNEGSKA (reference sequence). The CDR3 loop spans 13 amino acids. The V end was cut by 1 base, the J end by 2 bases, with 9 bases between. The CDR3 reads CSARADNPYEQYF. Here the CDR3 DNA reads TGCAGTGCTAGAGCGGACAATCCCTACGAGCAGTACTTC.

Only a few counts were recorded for this clonotype. The V call is TRBV7-9, the J call TRBJ2-1; D unclear. CDR3 length equals 15 residues. The V end lost 1 base, the J end lost 1 base, and 8 bases lay between the germline ends. The germline gives CDR1 SEHNR, CDR2 FQNEAQ (reference sequence). CDR3 in amino acids: CASSLGRFSYNEQFF. The CDR3 DNA sequence: TGTGCCAGCAGCTTAGGTCGATTTTCCTACAATGAGCAGTTCTTC.

The J gene is TRBJ2-7, the V gene TRBV12-3 or TRBV12-4, with 10 positions matching TRBD1. V gave up 8 bases and J gave up 4 bases; unmatched junction bases: 20. This CDR3 is 18 amino acids long. CDR3 DNA sequence: TGTGCCAGCTGTTCCGAACGGGACAGGGGAACCGCTTGGTACGAGCAGTACTTC. Protein: CASCSERDRGTAWYEQYF.

V gene TRBV3-1 combines with J gene TRBJ2-5; D could derive from TRBD1 or TRBD2 (5 bases each). The CDR3 runs 15 residues. Trimming took off 0 bases at V and 1 base at J, with 9 bases between the two ends. CDR1 LGHDT and CDR2 YNNKEL come from the germline V gene (reference sequence). The CDR3 sequence is CASSQDIGTQETQYF. The DNA for the CDR3 is TGTGCCAGCAGCCAAGATATTGGGACCCAAGAGACCCAGTACTTC.

The chain uses TRBV20-1 and TRBJ2-1, with a weak D call TRBD2 (6 bases). Germline V CDR1 and CDR2: DFQATT, SNEGSKA (reference sequence). V was shortened by 1 base and J by 8 bases, with 9 bases between the two germline ends. This CDR3 comprises 12 residues. The CDR3 is CSARGAGYEQFF. CDR3 coding DNA: TGCAGTGCTAGAGGGGCGGGGTATGAGCAGTTCTTC.

This clonotype was seen repeatedly, ten times or more. The chain uses TRBV5-1 and TRBJ2-7; TRBD1 matches 10 bases. V lost 4 bases, J lost 3 bases, and 4 bases stayed unmatched. CDR3 length equals 14 residues. Germline CDR1 is SGHRS and CDR2 is YFSETQ. The CDR3 is CASSLDRGLYEQYF. The CDR3 nucleotides read TGCGCCAGCAGCCTAGACAGGGGGCTCTACGAGCAGTACTTC. Supplemented by reference TRBV5-1 and TRBJ2-7, the full variable domain reads KAGVTQTPRYLIKTRGQQVTLSCSPISGHRSVSWYQQTPGQGLQFLFEYFSETQRNKGNFPGRFSGRQFSNSRSEMNVSTLELGDSALYLCASSLDRGLYEQYFGPGTRLTVT.

This clonotype was recorded a few times. This sequence joins TRBV20-1 and TRBJ2-1; 9 nucleotides align to TRBD2. The CDR3 consists of 16 residues. Per germline, CDR1 DFQATT and CDR2 SNEGSKA (reference sequence). J was trimmed by 6 bases and V by 0 bases; bases with no gene match: 9. The CDR3 loop reads CSARDEAGTSFNEQFF. The CDR3 DNA reads TGCAGTGCTAGAGATGAAGCCGGGACTAGCTTCAATGAGCAGTTCTTC.

This clonotype was picked up a small number of times. This rearrangement joins TRBV3-1 to TRBJ1-6, with 7 bases aligning to TRBD1. The junction had 6 bases not matched to a gene; V was cut back by 4 bases and J by 6 bases. Per the germline V gene, CDR1 is LGHDT and CDR2 is YNNKEL (reference sequence). This CDR3 has 15 amino acids. The CDR3 spells CASSPGTASNSPLHF. In DNA form, the CDR3 reads TGTGCCAGCAGCCCAGGGACAGCTTCTAATTCACCCCTCCACTTT.

The CDR3 spells CASNKMGDEQFF. Written as DNA, the CDR3 is TGTGCCAGCAATAAGATGGGGGATGAGCAGTTCTTC. The chain is built from TRBV6-2 or TRBV6-3 and TRBJ2-1; either TRBD1 or TRBD2 may supply D (5 bases each). The germline gives CDR1 MNHEY, CDR2 SVGEGT. The CDR3 runs 12 residues. The V gene lost 7 bases and the J gene lost 8 bases, with 12 bases spanning the gap.

The V gene is TRBV10-3, the J gene TRBJ1-1; D uncertain. The V end was cut by 11 bases, the J end by 1 base, with 14 bases between. The CDR3 length is 13 residues. Germline CDR1 and CDR2: ENHRY and SYGVKD. The DNA for the CDR3 is TGTGCCGCCGGCCCGGATTCGAACACTGAAGCTTTCTTT. It specifies CAAGPDSNTEAFF.

This clonotype has only one observation. The germline gene is not matched at one end of the junction; a read error may be the cause. The V call is TRBV6-5, the J call TRBJ2-2; the D call may be TRBD1 or TRBD2 (5 bases each). CDR3 size: 16 residues. The V gene's germline CDR1 is MNHEY and CDR2 SVGAGI. The CDR3 is CASSSRDAGNTGELLF. The CDR3 nucleotides read TGTGCCAGCAGTTCTAGGGACGCGGGCAACACCGGGGAGCTGTTATTT.

V is TRBV20-1 and J is TRBJ2-7; TRBD1 agrees at 7 bases. The CDR3 loop spans 15 amino acids. The junction had 8 bases not matched to a gene; V was cut back by 0 bases and J by 3 bases. Germline values: CDR1 DFQATT, CDR2 SNEGSKA (reference sequence). CDR3 sequence (DNA): TGCAGTGCTAGAGACCCGGCGGCAGGGGGCTACGAGCAGTACGTC. It yields the protein CSARDPAAGGYEQYV.

The chain uses TRBV3-1 and TRBJ2-1, with D tentatively TRBD2 (7 bases). Germline loops: CDR1 LGHDT, CDR2 YNNKEL (reference sequence). Trimming pared 2 bases from V and 4 bases from J, leaving 18 bases between. The CDR3 covers 17 residues. DNA of the CDR3: TGTGCCAGCAGCCAACAAGGTGGGAGGGGGAGTTACAATGAGCAGTTCTTC. Its protein product is CASSQQGGRGSYNEQFF.

The chain couples TRBV15 to TRBJ2-5; a possible D gene is TRBD2 (6 bases). From germline, CDR1 is LNHNV and CDR2 YYDKDF (reference sequence). V lost 3 bases to trimming and J lost 2 bases, with 19 bases between them. This CDR3 comprises 17 residues. CDR3 loop: CATSRGLMAGPQETQYF. CDR3 nucleotides: TGTGCCACCAGCAGGGGCTTGATGGCGGGGCCTCAAGAGACCCAGTACTTC.

The sample holds many counts of this clonotype. The V call is TRBV11-2, the J call TRBJ1-1; D is perhaps TRBD1 (5 bases). The V gene's germline CDR1 is SGHAT and CDR2 FQNNGV. V lost 3 bases and J 5 bases, leaving 13 bases between the germline ends. CDR3 length: 14 amino acids. CDR3 DNA: TGTGCCAGCAGCTTCCAGGGAAGAGGGACTGAAGCTTTCTTT. Residues: CASSFQGRGTEAFF.

This clonotype appeared a few times. V usage is TRBV20-1 and J usage is TRBJ2-1, with 11 bases matching TRBD2. V trimming: 0 bases; J trimming: 3 bases; junction bases outside the gene matches: 4. Germline CDR1 reads DFQATT; CDR2 reads SNEGSKA (reference sequence). The CDR3 is 16 residues long. The CDR3 spells CSARDLGTSGYNEQFF. The CDR3 DNA is TGCAGTGCTAGAGATCTCGGGACTAGCGGCTACAATGAGCAGTTCTTC.

The table lists this clonotype with a few counts. V and J are TRBV7-7 and TRBJ2-1, with D perhaps matching TRBD2 (5 bases). Trimming left V 1 base short and J 6 bases short, with 16 bases between. Germline CDR1 SSHAT, CDR2 FNYEAQ (reference sequence). The CDR3 consists of 16 residues. CDR3 region: CASSLGPMSGPNEQFF. CDR3 nucleotide sequence: TGTGCCAGCAGCTTAGGACCCATGAGCGGACCCAATGAGCAGTTCTTC.

This clonotype has only a few counts. V usage is TRBV6-1 and J usage is TRBJ1-5; unclear D gene. Germline-derived CDR1 and CDR2 are MNHNS and SASEGT. The CDR3 runs to 13 residues. Trimming took 4 bases from V and 3 from J, leaving 7 bases between them. The CDR3 sequence: CASSGPFNQPQHF. CDR3 DNA sequence: TGTGCCAGCAGTGGCCCTTTCAATCAGCCCCAGCATTTT.

DNA for the CDR3: TGCAGCGTTGAGAACCGGGACAGATCCACAGATACGCAGTATTTT. Its translation is CSVENRDRSTDTQYF. The V and J genes are TRBV29-1 and TRBJ2-3, with TRBD1 identical over 7 bases. Germline values: CDR1 SQVTM, CDR2 ANQGSEA. Trimming cost V 3 bases and J 2 bases; bases outside gene matches: 8. This CDR3 is 15 amino acids long.

The V call is TRBV12-3 or TRBV12-4, the J call TRBJ1-2; 8 nucleotides match TRBD1. V gave up 6 bases and J gave up 2 bases; unmatched junction bases: 8. This CDR3 has 15 amino acids. DNA for the CDR3: TGTGCCAGCAGGACCACGGACAGGGAGAACTATGGCTACACCTTC. It translates to CASRTTDRENYGYTF.

This clonotype was seen at least ten times. The J gene is TRBJ2-7, the V gene TRBV27; tentative D call: TRBD1 (5 bases). V lost 7 bases and J 1 base, leaving 14 bases between the germline ends. The CDR3 extends over 14 amino acids. In germline, CDR1 is MNHEY, CDR2 SMNVEV (reference sequence). CDR3 sequence (DNA): TGTGCCAGCACCCCCAGGGCCAAATCCTACGAGCAGTACTTC. It codes for CASTPRAKSYEQYF.

This clonotype was seen only a few times. The chain joins TRBV7-9 to TRBJ2-3; perhaps TRBD1 as D (6 bases). V shed 6 bases and J shed 2 bases, with 21 bases lying between them. Germline CDR1 SEHNR, CDR2 FQNEAQ (reference sequence). The CDR3 has 17 amino acids. The CDR3 DNA follows: TGTGCCAGCAGTAAAAGCCGTTACCGGGACAACACAGATACGCAGTATTTT. Translating gives CASSKSRYRDNTDTQYF.

There are a few counts of this clonotype. The chain recombines TRBV12-3 or TRBV12-4 with TRBJ2-3; D not certain. V was cut by 4 bases and J by 1 base, with 18 bases left in between. The CDR3 has 17 residues. The CDR3 DNA is TGTGCCAGCAGTTCCCCCCTACCCCGATTGGGCACAGATACGCAGTATTTT. Its protein is CASSSPLPRLGTDTQYF.

The J gene is TRBJ2-1, the V gene TRBV27; TRBD2 matches 10 bases. Germline V gene data show CDR1 as MNHEY and CDR2 as SMNVEV (reference sequence). Trimming removed 7 bases from V and 4 bases from J; junction bases left unmatched: 10. The CDR3 runs to 16 residues. As DNA, the CDR3 is TGTGCCAGCACACCGGGGGTAGCGGGAGGTTACAATGAGCAGTTCTTC. As protein: CASTPGVAGGYNEQFF.

The chain couples TRBV5-1 to TRBJ1-2; D is perhaps TRBD1 (5 bases). V was cut by 7 bases and J by 0 bases, with 16 bases left in between. The CDR3 runs 15 residues. Germline-derived CDR1 and CDR2 are SGHRS and YFSETQ. The CDR3 sequence is CASGSSTDTNYGYTF. The CDR3, as DNA: TGCGCCAGCGGATCCTCGACAGATACTAACTATGGCTACACCTTC.

This clonotype was picked up a small number of times. The chain carries TRBV6-1 and TRBJ1-6; D may be TRBD1 (5 bases). CDR1 and CDR2 (germline): MNHNS, SASEGT. The CDR3 loop spans 15 amino acids. The germline V and J ends were trimmed by 6 bases and 6 bases, with 15 bases remaining between them. The CDR3 DNA reads as TGTGCCAGCAGCATAGGTGGGGGATCTAATTCACCCCTCCACTTT. It is translated as CASSIGGGSNSPLHF.

This chain connects TRBV6-5 to TRBJ1-5; 11 bases agree with TRBD1. This CDR3 comprises 17 residues. The V and J ends lost 5 bases and 7 bases, in that order; junction bases with no gene match: 13. The germline CDR1 and CDR2 sequences are MNHEY and SVGAGI. The CDR3 protein is CASSHRDRGFLPQPQHF. The DNA of the CDR3 is TGTGCCAGCAGTCACCGGGACAGGGGGTTCTTGCCACAGCCCCAGCATTTT.

The chain employs TRBV25-1 and TRBJ2-6, with D perhaps TRBD2 (6 bases). Germline-derived CDR1 and CDR2 are MGHDK and SYGVNS. The CDR3 length is 16 residues. V gave up 8 bases and J gave up 1 base, with 15 bases separating them. CDR3 sequence reads: CASGPLGLSGANVLTF. The CDR3 DNA is TGTGCCAGCGGACCACTGGGACTTTCTGGGGCCAACGTCCTGACTTTC. The whole variable domain, remainder taken from reference TRBV25-1 and TRBJ2-6, is EADIYQTPRYLVIGTGKKITLECSQTMGHDKMYWYQQDPGMELHLIHYSYGVNSTEKGDLSSESTVSRIRTEHFPLTLESARPSHTSQYLCASGPLGLSGANVLTFGAGSRLTVL.

This chain joins TRBV4-2 and TRBJ2-3, with D unclear. The CDR3 consists of 14 residues. CDR1 and CDR2 (germline): LGHNA, YNFKEQ. V was trimmed by 4 bases and J by 2 bases, leaving 10 bases between them. The CDR3 here is CASSPLPDTDTQYF. CDR3 sequence (DNA): TGTGCCAGCAGCCCCCTGCCGGACACAGATACGCAGTATTTT.

The V gene is TRBV12-3 or TRBV12-4, the J gene TRBJ2-3, with 8 positions matching TRBD2. The CDR3 sequence is 15 residues long. J lost 1 base, V lost 6 bases, and 6 bases had no gene match. The CDR3 loop is CASRPPGGGTDTQYF. CDR3 coding DNA: TGTGCCAGCAGACCCCCCGGGGGGGGCACAGATACGCAGTATTTT.

This clonotype was seen a few times. The V call is TRBV20-1, the J call TRBJ2-1; no definite D call. The germline V gene has CDR1 DFQATT and CDR2 SNEGSKA (reference sequence). The CDR3 runs to 11 residues. V was pared by 1 base and J by 10 bases, with 8 bases between. CDR3 coding DNA: TGCAGTGCTAGAGCGTCGTGGGAGCAGTTCTTC. Translation gives CSARASWEQFF.